This entry lists 20 T cell receptor beta chains sequenced from one sample in a study of Ad26.COV2.S vaccination and SARS-CoV-2 variants. Produced via immunoSEQ multiplex PCR; TCRdb's table is partial and in-frame only. The table has 350,000 to 400,000 clones, 88% seen once. The treatment was: 15 to 20 received Ad26.COV2.S at low or high dose, single or two shots; several received placebo; per-sample allocation not given. Collection of the samples took place on day 63 after the first injection of vaccine or placebo. Material: peripheral blood, obtained in a trial of Ad26.COV2.S vaccine versus placebo. All receptors come from a person aged 18-65 years who received the Ad26.COV2.S COVID-19 vaccine or a placebo.

The chain is built from TRBV9 and TRBJ2-5, with a weak D call TRBD1 (6 bases). There are 15 residues in the CDR3. CDR1 and CDR2 (germline): SGDLS, YYNGEE. With 2 bases removed from V and 4 bases from J, the gap between germline ends came to 15 bases. This CDR3 is CASSVTGTRSETQYF. DNA for the CDR3: TGTGCCAGCAGCGTCACCGGGACACGGTCAGAGACCCAGTACTTC.

With respect to this clone: The sample has other DNA sequences that encode this CDR3 too. The CDR3 nucleotides are TGTGCCAGCAGCTTAGCTGGGGCCTACGAGCAGTACTTC. Its translation is CASSLAGAYEQYF. The chain recombines TRBV7-2 with TRBJ2-7; D call uncertain. Deletions cut 0 bases from V and 2 bases from J, with 5 bases between. Germline loops: CDR1 SGHTA, CDR2 FQGNSA. The CDR3 extends over 13 amino acids.

V and J are TRBV5-6 and TRBJ1-5; D unclear. The CDR3 is 13 residues long. The germline V gene has CDR1 SGHDT and CDR2 YYEEEE. V was cut by 4 bases and J by 5 bases, with 10 bases left in between. The CDR3 protein is CASSRTGYQPQHF. DNA for the CDR3: TGTGCCAGCAGCCGGACGGGGTATCAGCCCCAGCATTTT.

This chain links TRBV5-6 with TRBJ2-7; D ambiguous. Germline V lookup: CDR1 SGHDT, CDR2 YYEEEE. Trimming removed 2 bases at V and 3 bases at J, with 9 bases between. This CDR3 comprises 13 residues. Here the CDR3 reads CASSFPPDYEQYF. The DNA for the CDR3 is TGTGCCAGCAGCTTCCCCCCCGACTACGAGCAGTACTTC. Supplemented by reference TRBV5-6 and TRBJ2-7, the full variable domain reads DAGVTQSPTHLIKTRGQQVTLRCSPKSGHDTVSWYQQALGQGPQFIFQYYEEEERQRGNFPDRFSGHQFPNYSSELNVNALLLGDSALYLCASSFPPDYEQYFGPGTRLTVT.

This chain joins TRBV4-1 and TRBJ1-1; D is possibly TRBD1 (5 bases). The V and J ends lost 4 bases and 8 bases respectively, with 11 bases between them. The CDR3 is 12 residues long. CDR1 is MGHRA and CDR2 is YSYEKL in the germline V gene. The CDR3 is CASSLRQGEAFF. DNA for the CDR3: TGCGCCAGCAGCCTAAGGCAGGGAGAAGCTTTCTTT.

The rearrangement joins TRBV6-1 to TRBJ2-7, with TRBD2 identical over 9 bases. Looked up from germline, CDR1 is MNHNS and CDR2 is SASEGT. CDR3 length: 13 amino acids. V lost 2 bases to trimming and J lost 7 bases; unmatched junction nucleotides: 3. CDR3: CASSEMLAGEQYF. Here the CDR3 DNA reads TGTGCCAGCAGTGAAATGCTAGCGGGGGAGCAGTACTTC.

This chain joins TRBV3-1 (or the pseudogene TRBV3-2) and TRBJ1-3; D remains ambiguous. CDR3 length: 17 residues. CDR1 LGHDT and CDR2 YNNKEL come from the germline V gene (reference sequence). V was trimmed by 1 base and J by 1 base, leaving 14 bases between them. The CDR3 reads CASSQGSFFLSGNTIYF. CDR3 sequence (DNA): TGTGCCAGCAGCCAAGGTAGTTTTTTTCTTTCTGGAAACACCATATATTTT.

The gene calls are TRBV19 and TRBJ1-4, with a possible D match to TRBD1 (5 bases). Trimming stripped 8 bases from V and 10 bases from J, with 17 bases between. The V gene's germline CDR1 is LNHDA and CDR2 SQIVND (reference sequence). The CDR3 is 13 residues long. The CDR3 nucleotides are TGTGCCAGTCAGGAAGCAGGTGGGACAAAACTGTTTTTT. Its translation is CASQEAGGTKLFF. The whole variable domain, filled in from reference TRBV19 and TRBJ1-4, reads DGGITQSPKYLFRKEGQNVTLSCEQNLNHDAMYWYRQDPGQGLRLIYYSQIVNDFQKGDIAEGYSVSREKKESFPLTVTSAQKNPTAFYLCASQEAGGTKLFFGSGTQLSVL.

The J gene is TRBJ2-1, the V gene TRBV2; D is perhaps TRBD2 (5 bases). Germline V CDR1 and CDR2: SNHLY, FYNNEI. V lost 4 bases and J lost 2, with 9 bases in between. CDR3 length: 14 amino acids. This CDR3 is CASSVKRTYNEQFF. In nucleotides, the CDR3 is TGTGCCAGCAGTGTCAAGCGGACCTACAATGAGCAGTTCTTC.

The sample holds a few counts of this clone. The rearrangement links TRBV7-8 to TRBJ1-2, with 7 bases lining up with TRBD1. The trim removed 6 bases at V and 5 bases at J, leaving 9 bases unmatched. CDR1 is SGHVS and CDR2 is FQNEAQ in the germline V gene. This CDR3 region has 14 residues. In DNA form, the CDR3 reads TGTGCCAGCAGATCTGACAGGGAGGGGTATGGCTACACCTTC. Protein sequence: CASRSDREGYGYTF.

V gene TRBV19 combines with J gene TRBJ1-3; D not resolved. The germline CDR1 and CDR2 sequences are LNHDA and SQIVND (reference sequence). V lost 9 bases and J 0 bases, leaving 15 bases between the germline ends. There are 15 residues in the CDR3. This CDR3 is CASSGGISSGNTIYF. The DNA of the CDR3 is TGTGCCAGCAGTGGTGGGATTAGCTCTGGAAACACCATATATTTT.

Turning to this clone: The sample holds other DNA sequences that translate to the same CDR3. The chain recombines TRBV29-1 with TRBJ2-7, with D uncertain. Trimming pared 4 bases from V and 0 bases from J, leaving 4 bases between. The germline V gene encodes CDR1 SQVTM and CDR2 ANQGSEA. The CDR3 spans 11 residues. CDR3 sequence reads: CSVGDSYEQYF. In DNA, the CDR3 is TGCAGCGTTGGTGACTCCTACGAGCAGTACTTC.

The chain carries TRBV10-2 and TRBJ1-5; 9 nucleotides agree with TRBD1. The V gene end was trimmed by 4 bases and the J gene end by 6 bases; junction bases not matched to a gene: 4. In germline, CDR1 is WSHSY, CDR2 SAAADI. This CDR3 region has 14 residues. CDR3 coding DNA: TGCGCCAGCAGTGGAACAGGGGGCCCTCAGCCCCAGCATTTT. Translated, it gives CASSGTGGPQPQHF.

The chain couples TRBV10-3 to TRBJ2-7; maybe TRBD2 (5 bases). Trimming removed 6 bases from V and 3 bases from J, with 12 bases in between. From germline, CDR1 is ENHRY and CDR2 SYGVKD. The CDR3 is made up of 13 amino acids. The CDR3 loop reads CAISPGSYYEQYF. DNA of the CDR3: TGTGCCATCAGCCCGGGATCGTACTACGAGCAGTACTTC.

The genes are TRBV12-3 or TRBV12-4 and TRBJ1-1, with 7 positions matching TRBD1. J gave up 7 bases and V 5 bases, and 7 bases lay outside the gene matches. The CDR3 has 13 amino acids. CDR3 in DNA: TGTGCCAGCAGTCTCACCCGGGACAGTGAAGCTTTCTTT. Translating it yields CASSLTRDSEAFF.

This chain links TRBV4-1 with TRBJ2-6; D is undetermined. V lost 4 bases, J lost 0 bases, and 7 bases lay in between. Looked up from germline, CDR1 is MGHRA and CDR2 is YSYEKL. This CDR3 has 15 amino acids. The CDR3 loop reads CASSLGPSGANVLTF. The CDR3 coding sequence is TGCGCCAGCAGCCTCGGTCCCTCTGGGGCCAACGTCCTGACTTTC.

The CDR3 region has the DNA TGCGCCAGCAGCCAAGATGGAGGGGACAATCAGCCCCAGCATTTT. Translated: CASSQDGGDNQPQHF. This chain uses TRBV4-1 with TRBJ1-5, with D possibly TRBD1 on 5 matching bases. Trimming removed 0 bases from V and 3 bases from J, with 9 bases in between. The CDR3 consists of 15 residues. The germline CDR1 and CDR2 sequences are MGHRA and YSYEKL.

The chain joins TRBV19 to TRBJ1-6; no clear D. The CDR3 contains 14 residues. Germline assignment: CDR1 LNHDA and CDR2 SQIVND (reference sequence). V dropped 3 bases and J dropped 5 bases, with 8 bases sitting between them. The CDR3 nucleotides read TGTGCCAGTAGTATTTTTTTTGATAATTCACCCCTCCACTTT. This gives the protein CASSIFFDNSPLHF. The complete variable domain, with remaining parts taken from reference TRBV19 and TRBJ1-6, reads DGGITQSPKYLFRKEGQNVTLSCEQNLNHDAMYWYRQDPGQGLRLIYYSQIVNDFQKGDIAEGYSVSREKKESFPLTVTSAQKNPTAFYLCASSIFFDNSPLHFGNGTRLTVT.

The rearrangement uses TRBV6-2 or TRBV6-3 and TRBJ1-1; 7 positions match TRBD1. V trimming: 0 bases; J trimming: 0 bases; junction bases outside the gene matches: 10. CDR3 length: 18 residues. Germline-derived CDR1 and CDR2 are MNHEY and SVGEGT. CDR3 protein: CASSYSPLGQKMNTEAFF. Here the CDR3 DNA reads TGTGCCAGCAGTTACTCGCCCCTGGGACAGAAAATGAACACTGAAGCTTTCTTT.

The sample holds one count of this clone. As DNA, the CDR3 is TGTGCCAGCAGGGACAGGGAAAGCAATCAGCCCCAGCATTTT. Translating it yields CASRDRESNQPQHF. The genes are TRBV6-5 and TRBJ1-5; 8 bases fit TRBD1. Trimming removed 6 bases from V and 1 base from J; junction bases left unmatched: 2. Looked up from germline, CDR1 is MNHEY and CDR2 is SVGAGI. This CDR3 has 14 amino acids.